This T cell receptor (beta chain) is from a study of T cell repertoires in cytomegalovirus infection. About the study: It can be stated that public TCR beta signatures indicated CMV infection as well as a matching HLA type. Study results and limitations: Predominance within the ex vivo response was attributable to HLA-C-restricted CMV-specific TCR beta clonotypes.

Each CDR3 protein is one row after TCRdb ran MiXCR on the reads. The sample lists fewer than 700,000 distinct CDR3 sequences; about 24% were seen once. This clonotype was seen only a few times. What it binds is unknown. Sequenced: CD8+ T cells from PBMCs. This clonotype was sampled from a human donor in good health (CMV status not recorded). Some clones in this sample may be carry-over from other donors' samples.

CDR3 coding DNA: TGTGCCAGCAGCTACCTTCAAAGGACTGAAGCTTTCTTT. Translating gives CASSYLQRTEAFF. The V and J genes are TRBV7-6 and TRBJ1-1, with no clear D. V was shortened by 4 bases and J by 5 bases, with 11 bases between the two germline ends. This CDR3 is built from 13 residues. Germline assignment: CDR1 SGHVS and CDR2 FNYEAQ. Together with reference TRBV7-6 and TRBJ1-1, the CDR3 gives the full variable domain: GAGVSQSPRYKVTKRGQDVALRCDPISGHVSLYWYRQALGQGPEFLTYFNYEAQQDKSGLPNDRFSAERPEGSISTLTIQRTEQRDSAMYRCASSYLQRTEAFFGQGTRLTVV.